This paragraph covers one TCR beta chain sequence. Antigen unknown. These data are taken from a study of response to subunit inactivated influenza vaccine. The study's findings and limits: After each seasonal influenza vaccination, few new T cells are recruited, the authors suggested.

MiXCR was run by TCRdb on the RT-PCR reads, yielding one entry per CDR3 protein. Here the sample spans roughly 570,000 distinct CDR3 sequences, roughly 13% being singletons. CDR1 is SGHRS, CDR2 YFSETQ, per germline. V dropped 0 bases and J dropped 6; count of bases not matched to a gene: 6. The CDR3 is 15 amino acids. The chain is built from TRBV5-1 and TRBJ2-3; the match to TRBD1 covers 8 bases. The source of this sequence is a man aged 50 to 59 who received an inactivated influenza vaccine. Here the sequenced sample was PBMCs from blood, taken 35 to 45 days after vaccination. Written as DNA, the CDR3 is TGCGCCAGCAGCTTGGCCGGACAGGGTGGGGATACGCAGTATTTT. This gives the protein CASSLAGQGGDTQYF.